This entry lists 26 T cell receptor beta chains sequenced from one sample in a study of cytomegalovirus exposure and HLA in healthy donors. Both 60 Vbeta primers and 13 Jbeta primers went into the PCR. Libraries were prepared by immunoSEQ multiplex PCR; TCRdb keeps only in-frame clonotypes and omits some of them. The table has a few hundred thousand clones, roughly 80% seen once. Sequenced sample: PBMCs. All receptors derive from a girl aged 2 to 10 in good health and CMV-seronegative.

V is TRBV28 and J is TRBJ2-5; the match to TRBD2 covers 9 bases. The CDR3 consists of 15 residues. Germline CDR1 MDHEN, CDR2 SYDVKM. V lost 4 bases and J lost 5; bases outside the gene matches: 8. CDR3 residues: CASSSARGGGETQYF. The CDR3 bases are TGTGCCAGCAGTTCCGCGCGGGGGGGCGGGGAGACCCAGTACTTC.

The rearrangement links TRBV6-6 to TRBJ2-2; a weak D match, TRBD1 (7 bases). The CDR3 covers 13 residues. Germline assignment: CDR1 MNHNY and CDR2 SVGAGI (reference sequence). V dropped 5 bases and J dropped 6 bases, with 10 bases sitting between them. This CDR3 is CASSLRGAGELFF. The CDR3 nucleotides read TGTGCCAGCAGTCTCAGGGGGGCCGGGGAGCTGTTTTTT.

This chain connects TRBV6-9 to TRBJ1-2; D is unclear. CDR1 and CDR2 from the germline V gene are MNHGY and SVAAGI. This CDR3 has 11 residues. Trimming cost V 6 bases and J 14 bases, with 16 bases left between them. CDR3: CASSSRLRRTF. In nucleotides, the CDR3 is TGTGCCAGCAGCTCTAGGTTAAGGAGGACCTTC.

The V and J genes are TRBV6-6 and TRBJ2-1; 11 nucleotides align to TRBD2. The J segment lost 7 bases and the V segment lost 2 bases, leaving 4 bases of the junction unmatched. Germline V gene lookup returns CDR1 MNHNY and CDR2 SVGAGI (reference sequence). The CDR3 is 15 amino acids. The CDR3 loop reads CASSYGSGGANEQFF. The CDR3 DNA sequence: TGTGCCAGCAGTTACGGTAGCGGGGGGGCGAATGAGCAGTTCTTC.

This chain joins TRBV2 and TRBJ2-3, with 7 bases matching TRBD2. Unmatched junction bases numbered 4, after V lost 7 bases and J lost 0 bases. This CDR3 region has 14 residues. Looked up from germline, CDR1 is SNHLY and CDR2 is FYNNEI. The CDR3 bases are TGTGCCAGCAATCAGCGGGGCAGCACAGATACGCAGTATTTT. Its translation: CASNQRGSTDTQYF.

This clone was observed a single time. The chain couples TRBV7-9 to TRBJ2-3, with a tentative D call TRBD2 (5 bases). The CDR3 sequence is 15 residues long. V was clipped by 2 bases and J by 5 bases, with 14 bases between them. Germline loops: CDR1 SEHNR, CDR2 FQNEAQ (reference sequence). This CDR3 reads CASSLRLAGIDTQYF. The CDR3 nucleotides are TGTGCCAGCAGCTTACGTCTAGCCGGTATAGATACGCAGTATTTT.

This clone was found a few times. The chain employs TRBV7-8 and TRBJ2-7; 10 nucleotides agree with TRBD2. With V trimmed by 2 bases and J by 0 bases, 7 bases remained unmatched. Germline-derived CDR1 and CDR2 are SGHVS and FQNEAQ. The CDR3 runs 17 residues. The DNA of the CDR3 is TGTGCCAGCAGCTTACTAGCGGGGGCGACCGGCTCCTACGAGCAGTACTTC. It codes for CASSLLAGATGSYEQYF.

The chain employs TRBV9 and TRBJ2-1; 7 nucleotides match TRBD2. Germline loops: CDR1 SGDLS, CDR2 YYNGEE. V was pared by 0 bases and J by 4 bases, with 7 bases of the junction left unmatched. The CDR3 extends over 16 amino acids. The CDR3 DNA is TGTGCCAGCAGCGTAGATCCCAGCGGGGTTTACAATGAGCAGTTCTTC. Translated: CASSVDPSGVYNEQFF.

The chain recombines TRBV5-1 with TRBJ1-2; the match to TRBD1 covers 10 bases. This CDR3 comprises 13 residues. After removal of 3 bases from V and 8 bases from J, the junction contained 4 bases not matched to a gene. CDR1 and CDR2 (germline): SGHRS, YFSETQ. CDR3 sequence: CASSSTTGGGYTF. CDR3 coding DNA: TGCGCCAGCAGCTCAACGACAGGGGGCGGCTACACCTTC. Using reference TRBV5-1 and TRBJ1-2 for the parts outside the CDR3, the full variable domain is KAGVTQTPRYLIKTRGQQVTLSCSPISGHRSVSWYQQTPGQGLQFLFEYFSETQRNKGNFPGRFSGRQFSNSRSEMNVSTLELGDSALYLCASSSTTGGGYTFGSGTRLTVV.

In DNA, the CDR3 is TGTGCCAGCAGCTTAAAACGGGGGGGCCGTTTCTATGAGCAGTTCTTC. It is translated as CASSLKRGGRFYEQFF. This chain joins TRBV7-8 and TRBJ2-1; 8 nucleotides match TRBD2. V gave up 2 bases and J gave up 8 bases; unmatched junction bases: 11. CDR3 length: 16 amino acids. Germline CDR1 reads SGHVS; CDR2 reads FQNEAQ.

This chain uses TRBV7-6 with TRBJ2-3; D is unclear. Germline values: CDR1 SGHVS, CDR2 FNYEAQ. CDR3 length: 13 amino acids. Deletions cut 5 bases from V and 3 bases from J, with 9 bases between. CDR3 nucleotide sequence: TGTGCCAGCAGCACCGTCAGTACAGATACGCAGTATTTT. It is translated as CASSTVSTDTQYF. Full variable domain (outside the CDR3, taken from reference TRBV7-6 and TRBJ2-3): GAGVSQSPRYKVTKRGQDVALRCDPISGHVSLYWYRQALGQGPEFLTYFNYEAQQDKSGLPNDRFSAERPEGSISTLTIQRTEQRDSAMYRCASSTVSTDTQYFGPGTRLTVL.

In regard to this clone: An end of the junction does not agree with germline; a read error may underlie this. The gene calls are TRBV2 and TRBJ1-1; D is unclear. This CDR3 has 11 residues. Germline CDR1 is SNHLY and CDR2 is FYNNEI. In DNA, the CDR3 is TGTGCCAGCAGTTATACCCCGGGAGCTCGCTTT. It specifies CASSYTPGARF.

This clone was recorded once. V usage is TRBV28 and J usage is TRBJ2-1; 7 bases agree with TRBD1. Germline V gives CDR1 MDHEN, CDR2 SYDVKM. The CDR3 is 13 residues long. The J segment lost 5 bases and the V segment lost 6 bases, leaving 4 bases of the junction unmatched. DNA for the CDR3: TGTGCCAGCAGCGGCCAGGGGGACAATGAGCAGTTCTTC. This translates into CASSGQGDNEQFF.

The genes are TRBV7-3 and TRBJ2-7, with 9 bases that match TRBD1. V shed 4 bases and J 2 bases; nucleotides not matched to a gene: 3. The CDR3 has 14 residues. Germline CDR1 SGHTA, CDR2 FQGTGA. The CDR3, as DNA: TGTGCCAGCAGCTCCACAGGGGGCCCCTACGAGCAGTACTTC. It translates to CASSSTGGPYEQYF. The full variable domain, completed using reference TRBV7-3 and TRBJ2-7, is GAGVSQTPSNKVTEKGKYVELRCDPISGHTALYWYRQSLGQGPEFLIYFQGTGAADDSGLPNDRFFAVRPEGSVSTLKIQRTERGDSAVYLCASSSTGGPYEQYFGPGTRLTVT.

This clone showed up just once. The chain links TRBV6-5 to TRBJ1-2, with TRBD1 matching 7 bases. The V gene's germline CDR1 is MNHEY and CDR2 SVGAGI. The CDR3 contains 12 residues. The junction had 2 bases not matched to a gene; V was cut back by 3 bases and J by 7 bases. In DNA form, the CDR3 reads TGTGCCAGCAGTTATAGGGGGCGTGGCTACACCTTC. It is translated as CASSYRGRGYTF.

The V call is TRBV28, the J call TRBJ2-7; 7 bases agree with TRBD2. Trimming removed 2 bases from V and 4 bases from J; junction bases left unmatched: 8. This CDR3 has 15 amino acids. Germline CDR1 reads MDHEN; CDR2 reads SYDVKM. CDR3 residues: CASSLEGSGLYEQYF. The DNA of the CDR3 is TGTGCCAGCAGTTTAGAGGGTAGCGGGCTTTACGAGCAGTACTTC.

The chain is built from TRBV7-2 and TRBJ2-1; perhaps TRBD2 as D (6 bases). The CDR3 consists of 13 residues. From germline, CDR1 is SGHTA and CDR2 FQGNSA. Trimming stripped 4 bases from V and 10 bases from J, with 14 bases between. The CDR3 is CASSSQISGEQFF. CDR3 DNA: TGTGCCAGCAGCTCTCAAATCAGCGGGGAGCAGTTCTTC.

The chain uses TRBV5-1 and TRBJ1-1, with unresolved D. Germline values: CDR1 SGHRS, CDR2 YFSETQ. This CDR3 is built from 16 residues. V was pared by 0 bases and J by 1 base, with 13 bases between. CDR3 nucleotides: TGCGCCAGCAGCTTGGCCACTGGGAGAGGGAACACTGAAGCTTTCTTT. This gives the protein CASSLATGRGNTEAFF.

The chain combines TRBV30 with TRBJ2-1; a weak D match, TRBD2 (7 bases). The CDR3 loop spans 16 amino acids. Germline values: CDR1 GTSNPN, CDR2 SVGIG (reference sequence). V was clipped by 4 bases and J by 3 bases, with 19 bases between them. CDR3 protein: CAWTLPGGPFYNEQFF. CDR3 in DNA: TGTGCCTGGACCCTACCCGGGGGGCCTTTCTACAATGAGCAGTTCTTC.

The V gene is TRBV30, the J gene TRBJ2-2, with TRBD2 as a possible D gene (5 bases). Trimming left V 3 bases short and J 7 bases short, with 6 bases between. Germline CDR1 GTSNPN, CDR2 SVGIG (reference sequence). This CDR3 is 11 amino acids long. CDR3 bases: TGTGCCTGGAGCAGCGGCGGGGAGCTGTTTTTT. Its protein is CAWSSGGELFF.

The genes are TRBV5-4 and TRBJ1-3, with a possible D match to TRBD1 (6 bases). The CDR3 length is 14 residues. The ends were cut back, 4 bases at V and 2 bases at J, with 10 bases in the middle. From germline, CDR1 is SGHNT and CDR2 YYREEE (reference sequence). The CDR3: CASSAQGTGNTIYF. The CDR3 nucleotides are TGTGCCAGCAGCGCCCAGGGGACTGGAAACACCATATATTTT.

The chain carries TRBV19 and TRBJ1-2; 11 bases fit TRBD1. The CDR3 contains 16 residues. CDR1 is LNHDA and CDR2 is SQIVND in the germline V gene (reference sequence). V lost 4 bases, J lost 1 base, and 5 bases stayed unmatched. The CDR3 loop is CASSTSGQGDNYGYTF. For the CDR3, the DNA is TGTGCCAGTAGTACCTCGGGACAGGGGGATAACTATGGCTACACCTTC.

V gene TRBV28 combines with J gene TRBJ2-2, with a weak D call TRBD1 (8 bases). The CDR3 has 17 amino acids. With 6 bases removed from V and 0 bases from J, the gap between germline ends came to 17 bases. Germline assignment: CDR1 MDHEN and CDR2 SYDVKM. The CDR3 nucleotides read TGTGCCAGCAGGAAAACAGGGGGGGCTTCGAACACCGGGGAGCTGTTTTTT. This sequence encodes CASRKTGGASNTGELFF.

This clone was seen a few times. J is TRBJ1-5 and V is TRBV28, with TRBD1 as a possible D gene (6 bases). V was clipped by 6 bases and J by 11 bases, with 14 bases between them. Looked up from germline, CDR1 is MDHEN and CDR2 is SYDVKM. The CDR3 spans 12 residues. The CDR3 DNA reads as TGTGCCAGCAGCCCGTGGACAGAAGCCCAGCATTTT. This sequence encodes CASSPWTEAQHF.

Points on this clone: Other DNA sequences from this sample encode an identical CDR3 as well. The chain is built from TRBV10-3 and TRBJ2-5, with D hard to call. CDR3 length: 12 amino acids. Trimming removed 2 bases from V and 2 bases from J, with 3 bases in between. CDR1 ENHRY and CDR2 SYGVKD come from the germline V gene. CDR3 DNA sequence: TGTGCCATCAGTGAGCTACAAGAGACCCAGTACTTC. This encodes CAISELQETQYF.

The gene calls are TRBV7-8 and TRBJ2-6; no definite D call. Germline V gene lookup returns CDR1 SGHVS and CDR2 FQNEAQ. Trimming took 5 bases from V and 2 from J, leaving 7 bases between them. The CDR3 loop spans 14 amino acids. The CDR3 region is CASSGRPGANVLTF. The CDR3 nucleotides read TGTGCCAGCAGCGGGCGACCTGGGGCCAACGTCCTGACTTTC.